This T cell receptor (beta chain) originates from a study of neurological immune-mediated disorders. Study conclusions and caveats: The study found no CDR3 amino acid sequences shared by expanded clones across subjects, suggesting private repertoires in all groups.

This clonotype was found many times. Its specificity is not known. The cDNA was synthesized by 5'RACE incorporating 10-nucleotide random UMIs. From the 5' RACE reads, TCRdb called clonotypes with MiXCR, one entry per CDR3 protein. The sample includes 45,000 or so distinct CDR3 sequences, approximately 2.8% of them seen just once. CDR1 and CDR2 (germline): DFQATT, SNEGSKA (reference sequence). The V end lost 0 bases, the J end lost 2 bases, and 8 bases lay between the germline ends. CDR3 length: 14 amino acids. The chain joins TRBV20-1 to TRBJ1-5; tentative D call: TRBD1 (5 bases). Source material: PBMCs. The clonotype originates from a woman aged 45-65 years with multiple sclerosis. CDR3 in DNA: TGCAGTGCTAGAGATGGGGGTGGCAATCAGCCCCAGCATTTT. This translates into CSARDGGGNQPQHF.